This T cell receptor (beta chain) was identified during a study of CD8 T cells in ankylosing spondylitis. This clonotype was seen more than once but under ten times. CDR1 is SGHTA, CDR2 FQGTGA, per germline. The CDR3 is 14 amino acids. The V end was cut by 5 bases, the J end by 2 bases, with 11 bases between. TCRdb called the 5' RACE reads again in MiXCR, with one record for every CDR3 protein. Among around 130,000 distinct CDR3 sequences listed, about a tenth were seen once. This sequence originates from a male donor with ankylosing spondylitis or in good health (not recorded which). The specimen sequenced was blood, either unsorted or a sorted T cell fraction (not recorded which). This chain joins TRBV7-3 and TRBJ2-3; D assignment may be TRBD1 or TRBD2 (5 bases each). The CDR3 bases are TGTGCCAGCAGCCCGGGGACGGTCACAGATACGCAGTATTTT. It yields the protein CASSPGTVTDTQYF.